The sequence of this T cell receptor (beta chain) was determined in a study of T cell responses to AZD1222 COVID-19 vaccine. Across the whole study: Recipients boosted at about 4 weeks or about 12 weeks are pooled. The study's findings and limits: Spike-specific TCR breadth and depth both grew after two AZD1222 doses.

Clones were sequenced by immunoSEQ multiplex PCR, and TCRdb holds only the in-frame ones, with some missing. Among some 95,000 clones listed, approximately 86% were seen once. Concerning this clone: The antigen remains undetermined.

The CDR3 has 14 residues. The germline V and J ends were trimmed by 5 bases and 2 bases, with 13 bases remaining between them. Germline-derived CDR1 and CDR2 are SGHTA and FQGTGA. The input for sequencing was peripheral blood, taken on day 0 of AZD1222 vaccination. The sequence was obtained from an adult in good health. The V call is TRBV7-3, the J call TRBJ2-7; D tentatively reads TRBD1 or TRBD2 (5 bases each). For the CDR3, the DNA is TGTGCCAGCAGCCGGGACCTCGGGGCCTACGAGCAGTACTTC. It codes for CASSRDLGAYEQYF.